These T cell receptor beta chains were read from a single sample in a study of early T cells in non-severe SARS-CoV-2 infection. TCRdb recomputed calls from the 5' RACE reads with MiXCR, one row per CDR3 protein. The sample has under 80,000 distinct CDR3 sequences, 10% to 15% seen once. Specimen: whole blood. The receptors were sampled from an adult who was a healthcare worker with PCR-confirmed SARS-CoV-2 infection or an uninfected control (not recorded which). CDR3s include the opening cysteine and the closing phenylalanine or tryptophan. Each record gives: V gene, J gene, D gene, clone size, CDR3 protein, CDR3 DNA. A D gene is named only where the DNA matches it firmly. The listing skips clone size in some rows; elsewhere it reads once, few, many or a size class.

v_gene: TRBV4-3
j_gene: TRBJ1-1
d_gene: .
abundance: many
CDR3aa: CASSQEEGRGETFF
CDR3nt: TGCGCCAGCAGCCAAGAGGAGGGACGAGGTGAGACTTTCTTT

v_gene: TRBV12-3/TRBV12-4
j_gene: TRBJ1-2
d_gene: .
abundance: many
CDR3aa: CASSQSTHGYTF
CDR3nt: TGTGCCAGCAGTCAGAGTACCCATGGCTACACCTTC

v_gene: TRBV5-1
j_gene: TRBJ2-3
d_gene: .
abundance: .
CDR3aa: CASSSPPGGRVSTDTQYF
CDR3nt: TGCGCCAGCAGCTCACCCCCCGGGGGCCGCGTTAGCACAGATACGCAGTATTTT

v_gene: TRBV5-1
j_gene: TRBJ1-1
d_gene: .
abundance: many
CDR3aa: CASSFVGPNTEAFF
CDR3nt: TGCGCCAGCAGCTTCGTGGGGCCGAACACTGAAGCTTTCTTT

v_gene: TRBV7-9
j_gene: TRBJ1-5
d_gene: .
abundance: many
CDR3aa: CASSLEKGPQHF
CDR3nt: TGTGCCAGCAGCTTAGAAAAGGGCCCCCAGCATTTT

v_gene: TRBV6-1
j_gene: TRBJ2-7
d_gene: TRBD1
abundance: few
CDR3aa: CASSEGGTGGYEQYF
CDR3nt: TGTGCCAGCAGTGAAGGGGGGACAGGGGGATACGAGCAGTACTTC

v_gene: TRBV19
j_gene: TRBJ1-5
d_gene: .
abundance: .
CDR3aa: CASSIQQLNQPQHF
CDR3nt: TGTGCCAGTAGTATTCAACAGCTCAATCAGCCCCAGCATTTT

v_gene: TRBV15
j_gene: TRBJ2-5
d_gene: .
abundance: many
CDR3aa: CATSRVGGIQETQYF
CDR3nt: TGTGCCACCAGCAGAGTAGGCGGGATACAAGAGACCCAGTACTTC

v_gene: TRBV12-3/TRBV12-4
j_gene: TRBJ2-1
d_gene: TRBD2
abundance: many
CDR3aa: CASRTSGGRNEQFF
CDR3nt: TGTGCCAGCAGGACTAGCGGGGGACGCAATGAGCAGTTCTTC

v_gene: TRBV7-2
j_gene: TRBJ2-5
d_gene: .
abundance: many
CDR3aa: CASSLAGRETQYF
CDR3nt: TGTGCTAGCAGCTTAGCAGGGCGAGAGACCCAGTACTTC

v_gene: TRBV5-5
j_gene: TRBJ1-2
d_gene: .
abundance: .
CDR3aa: CASSSGTGSGYTF
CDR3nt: TGTGCCAGCAGCTCCGGGACGGGCTCTGGCTACACCTTC

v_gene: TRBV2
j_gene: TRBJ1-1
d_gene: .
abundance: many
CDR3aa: CASGGMLNTEAFF
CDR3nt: TGTGCCAGCGGGGGGATGCTGAACACTGAAGCTTTCTTT

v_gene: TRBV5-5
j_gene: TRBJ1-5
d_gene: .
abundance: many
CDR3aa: CASSRGDPSNQPQHF
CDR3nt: TGTGCCAGCAGCCGAGGGGACCCTAGCAATCAGCCCCAGCATTTT